Listed here are 13 T cell receptor beta chains from one sample, sequenced in a study of blood T cell repertoires in COVID-19. Sequenced by immunoSEQ multiplex PCR; TCRdb stores in-frame clones only, minus some. Among 300,000 to 400,000 clones listed, approximately 90% were seen once. Sequenced input: PBMCs or T cells enriched from blood (not recorded which). These receptors came from a woman in her 30s who had been exposed to COVID-19.

This clone was seen a few times. The CDR3 is CASSQVRVTDGYTF. The CDR3 DNA follows: TGCGCCAGCAGCCAAGTCAGGGTAACGGACGGCTACACCTTC. The chain links TRBV4-1 to TRBJ1-2; D is perhaps TRBD1 (5 bases). Germline loops: CDR1 MGHRA, CDR2 YSYEKL. The CDR3 length is 14 residues. With 1 base removed from V and 8 bases from J, the gap between germline ends came to 14 bases.

V gene TRBV5-1 combines with J gene TRBJ1-2; 11 nucleotides line up with TRBD1. Germline loops: CDR1 SGHRS, CDR2 YFSETQ. Trimming took 4 bases from V and 4 from J; bases not matched to a gene: 6. CDR3 size: 15 residues. The CDR3 spells CASSLGTGGGYGYTF. In DNA, the CDR3 is TGCGCCAGCAGCCTCGGGACAGGGGGTGGCTATGGCTACACCTTC.

The rearrangement links TRBV6-5 to TRBJ2-5, with 15 positions matching TRBD2. The CDR3 is made up of 16 amino acids. Germline CDR1 is MNHEY and CDR2 is SVGAGI. V dropped 4 bases and J dropped 0; count of bases not matched to a gene: 0. CDR3 in amino acids: CASSWTSGGDQETQYF. CDR3 sequence (DNA): TGTGCCAGCAGTTGGACTAGCGGGGGGGACCAAGAGACCCAGTACTTC.

This clone appeared a single time. This chain uses TRBV30 with TRBJ1-5, with 7 bases identical to TRBD1. The V gene end was trimmed by 3 bases and the J gene end by 1 base; junction bases not matched to a gene: 6. CDR1 is GTSNPN, CDR2 SVGIG, per germline (reference sequence). The CDR3 loop spans 15 amino acids. CDR3 in amino acids: CAWSNYRGSNQPQHF. The CDR3, as DNA: TGTGCCTGGAGCAACTACAGGGGAAGCAATCAGCCCCAGCATTTT.

This chain links TRBV5-6 with TRBJ2-2, with D perhaps matching TRBD2 (7 bases). V was shortened by 4 bases and J by 4 bases, with 11 bases between the two germline ends. CDR1 is SGHDT, CDR2 YYEEEE, per germline. The CDR3 contains 14 residues. The CDR3 loop is CASSPGGPTGELFF. The CDR3 region has the DNA TGTGCCAGCAGCCCCGGGGGGCCCACCGGGGAGCTGTTTTTT.

The CDR3 sequence is CASSVGTGGGYTF. The DNA for the CDR3 is TGTGCCAGCAGTGTCGGGACAGGGGGTGGCTACACCTTC. J is TRBJ1-2 and V is TRBV6-2 or TRBV6-3; 11 bases fit TRBD1. V shed 5 bases, J shed 7 bases, and the junction held 3 bases outside the gene matches. CDR3 length equals 13 residues. The V gene's germline CDR1 is MNHEY and CDR2 SVGEGT.

The J gene is TRBJ1-2, the V gene TRBV15; 12 bases line up with TRBD1. The germline V gene encodes CDR1 LNHNV and CDR2 YYDKDF (reference sequence). The V segment lost 5 bases and the J segment 7 bases; nucleotides outside the gene matches: 8. This CDR3 is 15 amino acids long. CDR3 sequence: CATSPQGQGASGYTF. The DNA for the CDR3 is TGTGCCACCAGCCCCCAGGGACAGGGGGCTAGTGGCTACACCTTC.

The chain combines TRBV9 with TRBJ2-1, with a possible D match to TRBD1 (5 bases). Germline values: CDR1 SGDLS, CDR2 YYNGEE. Between the trimmed V and J ends, which lost 4 bases and 5 bases, there was a span of 13 bases. The CDR3 consists of 14 residues. The CDR3 nucleotides are TGTGCCAGCAGCCCCCACGGACACAACAATGAGCAGTTCTTC. Its translation is CASSPHGHNNEQFF.

In nucleotides, the CDR3 is TGCGCCAGCAGACTAGACAGGGGGCGCAACTATGGCTACACCTTC. This encodes CASRLDRGRNYGYTF. The genes are TRBV5-1 and TRBJ1-2, with 10 bases identical to TRBD1. The V gene end was trimmed by 5 bases and the J gene end by 2 bases; junction bases not matched to a gene: 6. The CDR3 extends over 15 amino acids. CDR1 is SGHRS, CDR2 YFSETQ, per germline.

The chain employs TRBV4-3 and TRBJ1-4, with D perhaps matching TRBD1 (6 bases). Looked up from germline, CDR1 is LGHNA and CDR2 is YSLEER. CDR3 length: 16 residues. Trimming took 0 bases from V and 9 from J, leaving 17 bases between them. CDR3: CASSQDLEPGGQKLFF. The DNA for the CDR3 is TGCGCCAGCAGCCAAGATCTCGAACCCGGGGGGCAAAAACTGTTTTTT.

The chain joins TRBV5-1 to TRBJ2-5; TRBD2 aligns across 7 bases. Germline V gives CDR1 SGHRS, CDR2 YFSETQ. This CDR3 has 15 amino acids. V lost 1 base and J lost 0; bases outside the gene matches: 3. CDR3 loop: CASSLQSGNQETQYF. The DNA for the CDR3 is TGCGCCAGCAGCTTGCAAAGCGGGAACCAAGAGACCCAGTACTTC.

V is TRBV19 and J is TRBJ1-2; D may be TRBD1 (5 bases). Germline CDR1 reads LNHDA; CDR2 reads SQIVND (reference sequence). The CDR3 totals 17 residues. V shed 1 base and J shed 4 bases, with 19 bases lying between them. The CDR3 loop reads CASSIAFVGRPAYGYTF. CDR3 coding DNA: TGTGCCAGTAGTATAGCGTTCGTGGGGCGACCCGCCTATGGCTACACCTTC.

The chain recombines TRBV5-1 with TRBJ2-2, with D perhaps matching TRBD2 (5 bases). V was shortened by 0 bases and J by 2 bases, with 8 bases between the two germline ends. Germline V gives CDR1 SGHRS, CDR2 YFSETQ. CDR3 length equals 15 residues. The CDR3 sequence: CASSLVRENTGELFF. For the CDR3, the DNA is TGCGCCAGCAGCTTGGTCCGGGAAAACACCGGGGAGCTGTTTTTT. The entire variable domain, with the rest obtained from reference TRBV5-1 and TRBJ2-2, is as follows: KAGVTQTPRYLIKTRGQQVTLSCSPISGHRSVSWYQQTPGQGLQFLFEYFSETQRNKGNFPGRFSGRQFSNSRSEMNVSTLELGDSALYLCASSLVRENTGELFFGEGSRLTVL.